These T cell receptor beta chains were read from a single sample in a study of blood T cells in healthy people across ages. MiXCR, applied by TCRdb to the 5' RACE reads, yields one record per CDR3 protein. Of some 1.8 million distinct CDR3 sequences detected, about two fifths appear once; the ten largest clones hold approximately 22%. Sequencing was carried out using blood. The source of these receptors is a human donor in good health. CDR3s include the opening cysteine and the closing phenylalanine or tryptophan. A D gene is named only where the DNA matches it firmly. Expanded clones get a size class; other rows say once, few or many, or leave the size out.

V gene: TRBV24-1
D gene: TRBD2
clone size: .
J gene: TRBJ2-7
CDR3 DNA: TGTGCCACCAGTGATTTCGTGGAGACTAGCGGGGACAACGAGCAGTACTTC
CDR3 protein: CATSDFVETSGDNEQYF

V gene: TRBV7-2
D gene: .
clone size: .
J gene: TRBJ1-2
CDR3 DNA: TGTGCCAGCAGCTACTGGGACGCGACAAACTATGGCTACACCTTC
CDR3 protein: CASSYWDATNYGYTF

V gene: TRBV5-1
D gene: TRBD1
clone size: .
J gene: TRBJ1-2
CDR3 DNA: TGCGCCAGCAGCCTTCGGACAGGGGGCGGGGATGGCTACACCTTC
CDR3 protein: CASSLRTGGGDGYTF

V gene: TRBV4-2
D gene: TRBD2
clone size: .
J gene: TRBJ2-1
CDR3 DNA: TGTGCCAGCAGCCGTAGCGGGGGAACCTACAATGAGCAGTTCTTC
CDR3 protein: CASSRSGGTYNEQFF

V gene: TRBV24-1
D gene: .
clone size: .
J gene: TRBJ2-6
CDR3 DNA: TGTGCCACCAGTGATGCTCTGGAAGGGGCCAACGTCCTGACTTTC
CDR3 protein: CATSDALEGANVLTF

V gene: TRBV29-1
D gene: .
clone size: .
J gene: TRBJ1-4
CDR3 DNA: TGCAGCGGTGGAGGGTTTAATGAAAAACTGTTTTTT
CDR3 protein: CSGGGFNEKLFF

V gene: TRBV20-1
D gene: .
clone size: .
J gene: TRBJ2-1
CDR3 DNA: TGCAGTGCTGAGTTGGGCCCCAACGACTATAATGAGCAGTTCTTC
CDR3 protein: CSAELGPNDYNEQFF

V gene: TRBV12-5
D gene: .
clone size: .
J gene: TRBJ1-1
CDR3 DNA: TGTGCTAGTGGTTTGATCCTACAGGGTCCTTCGACTGAAGCTTTCTTT
CDR3 protein: CASGLILQGPSTEAFF

V gene: TRBV29-1
D gene: .
clone size: .
J gene: TRBJ2-5
CDR3 DNA: TGCAGCGTTGTGTGGACAGAACTTCAAGAGACCCAGTACTTC
CDR3 protein: CSVVWTELQETQYF

V gene: TRBV3-1
D gene: .
clone size: .
J gene: TRBJ2-1
CDR3 DNA: TGTGCCAGCAGCCTTTCCTCAACTGTATACGAGCAGTTCTTC
CDR3 protein: CASSLSSTVYEQFF

V gene: TRBV7-2
D gene: .
clone size: few
J gene: TRBJ1-6
CDR3 DNA: TGTGCCAGCAGCTTGGACCGGAGCTCCTATAATTCACCCCTCCACTTT
CDR3 protein: CASSLDRSSYNSPLHF

V gene: TRBV29-1
D gene: TRBD1
clone size: .
J gene: TRBJ2-5
CDR3 DNA: TGCAGCGGAGGGGACAGGGGAGAGACCCAGTACTTC
CDR3 protein: CSGGDRGETQYF

V gene: TRBV11-2
D gene: .
clone size: .
J gene: TRBJ1-2
CDR3 DNA: TGTGCCAGCAGCTCAAGGTGGGGCCTAGTGGTGGACTATGGCTACACCTTC
CDR3 protein: CASSSRWGLVVDYGYTF

V gene: TRBV5-1
D gene: .
clone size: .
J gene: TRBJ2-3
CDR3 DNA: TGCGCCAGCAGCTTGGCATGGGACAGCACAGATACGCAGTATTTT
CDR3 protein: CASSLAWDSTDTQYF

V gene: TRBV20-1
D gene: TRBD2
clone size: .
J gene: TRBJ2-7
CDR3 DNA: TGCAGTGCTAGGGAGGGGAGCGGGGTCCCCTACGAGCAGTACTTC
CDR3 protein: CSAREGSGVPYEQYF

V gene: TRBV5-1
D gene: .
clone size: .
J gene: TRBJ2-3
CDR3 DNA: TGCGCCAGCAGCTTGGTTACTGAAGGAAATACGCAGTATTTT
CDR3 protein: CASSLVTEGNTQYF

V gene: TRBV7-2
D gene: .
clone size: .
J gene: TRBJ1-4
CDR3 DNA: TGTGCCAGCAGCCCAGGTACGGACATCGCTGAAAAACTGTTTTTT
CDR3 protein: CASSPGTDIAEKLFF

V gene: TRBV7-7
D gene: TRBD1
clone size: few
J gene: TRBJ2-7
CDR3 DNA: TGTGCTAGCAGCGTGGGGACAGGGGTTGGCGAGCAGTACTTC
CDR3 protein: CASSVGTGVGEQYF

V gene: TRBV3-1
D gene: .
clone size: .
J gene: TRBJ2-5
CDR3 DNA: TGTGCCAGCAGCCAAGATACGGCAGGGAGTGAGACCCAGTACTTC
CDR3 protein: CASSQDTAGSETQYF

V gene: TRBV11-1
D gene: TRBD2
clone size: .
J gene: TRBJ2-2
CDR3 DNA: TGTGCCAGCAAACTAGCGGGGCCTTACACCGGGGAGCTGTTTTTT
CDR3 protein: CASKLAGPYTGELFF

V gene: TRBV5-1
D gene: TRBD1
clone size: .
J gene: TRBJ2-1
CDR3 DNA: TGCGCCAGCAGCGGCAGGGACAGGGGGATAGTAAATGAGCAGTTCTTC
CDR3 protein: CASSGRDRGIVNEQFF

V gene: TRBV27
D gene: .
clone size: .
J gene: TRBJ2-1
CDR3 DNA: TGTGCCAGCAGTACACCACTTCACAATGAGCAGTTCTTC
CDR3 protein: CASSTPLHNEQFF

V gene: TRBV29-1
D gene: TRBD2
clone size: .
J gene: TRBJ2-7
CDR3 DNA: TGCAGCGTTAGCCGACTAGCGGGGGAAGACGAGCAGTACTTC
CDR3 protein: CSVSRLAGEDEQYF